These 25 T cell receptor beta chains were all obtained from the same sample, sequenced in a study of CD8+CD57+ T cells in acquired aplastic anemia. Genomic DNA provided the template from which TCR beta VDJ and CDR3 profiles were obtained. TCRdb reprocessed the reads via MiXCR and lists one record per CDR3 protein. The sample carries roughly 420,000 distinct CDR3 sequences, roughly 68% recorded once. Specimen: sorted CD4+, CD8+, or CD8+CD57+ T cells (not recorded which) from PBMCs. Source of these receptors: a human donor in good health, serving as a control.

The CDR3 reads CSASSEKAGRPYNEQFF. The CDR3 DNA reads as TGCAGTGCCAGTAGTGAGAAAGCGGGGCGACCCTACAATGAGCAGTTCTTC. The chain recombines TRBV20-1 with TRBJ2-1; 7 nucleotides agree with TRBD2. Germline V gene data show CDR1 as DFQATT and CDR2 as SNEGSKA (reference sequence). Trimming took 6 bases from V and 2 from J; bases not matched to a gene: 16. CDR3 size: 17 residues.

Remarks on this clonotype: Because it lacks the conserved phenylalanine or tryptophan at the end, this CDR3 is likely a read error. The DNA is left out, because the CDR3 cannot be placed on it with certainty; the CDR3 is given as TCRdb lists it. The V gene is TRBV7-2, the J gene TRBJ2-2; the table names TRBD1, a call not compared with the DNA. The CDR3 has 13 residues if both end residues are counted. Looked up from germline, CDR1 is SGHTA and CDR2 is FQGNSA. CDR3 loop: CASSHETGKEMYL.

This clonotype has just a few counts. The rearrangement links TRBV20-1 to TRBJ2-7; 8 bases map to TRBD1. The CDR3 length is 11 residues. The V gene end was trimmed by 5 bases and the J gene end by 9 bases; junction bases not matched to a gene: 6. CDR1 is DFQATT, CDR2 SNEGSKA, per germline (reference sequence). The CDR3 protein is CSAGSGTGQYF. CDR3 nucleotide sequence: TGCAGTGCTGGGTCCGGGACAGGGCAGTACTTC.

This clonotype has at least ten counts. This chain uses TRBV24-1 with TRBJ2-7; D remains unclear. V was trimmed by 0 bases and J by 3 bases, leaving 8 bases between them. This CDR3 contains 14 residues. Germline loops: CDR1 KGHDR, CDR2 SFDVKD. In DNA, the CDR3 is TGTGCCACCAGTGATTTGACGACAAACTACGAGCAGTACTTC. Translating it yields CATSDLTTNYEQYF.

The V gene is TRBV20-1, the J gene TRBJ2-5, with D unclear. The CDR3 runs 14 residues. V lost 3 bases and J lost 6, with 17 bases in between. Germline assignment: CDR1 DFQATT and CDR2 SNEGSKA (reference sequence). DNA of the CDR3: TGCAGTGCTAGGGGCGCCAGTGCACAGAAGACCCAGTACTTC. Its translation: CSARGASAQKTQYF.

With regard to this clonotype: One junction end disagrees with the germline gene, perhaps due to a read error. DNA for the CDR3: TGTGCCAGCAGCCTATCCGGGACCGACGGCGCACCCCTCTTC. Its translation is CASSLSGTDGAPLF. V gene TRBV7-9 combines with J gene TRBJ2-7, with D possibly being TRBD1 or TRBD2 (5 bases each). CDR3 length: 14 amino acids. Germline-derived CDR1 and CDR2 are SEHNR and FQNEAQ (reference sequence).

In DNA form, the CDR3 reads TGCAGTGACAGTTCTATACAGGACGGATCTTTCTTT. Its protein is CSDSSIQDGSFF. This chain connects TRBV20-1 to TRBJ1-1; a weak D match, TRBD1 (5 bases). The germline V gene has CDR1 DFQATT and CDR2 SNEGSKA (reference sequence). The CDR3 spans 12 residues. V shed 7 bases and J shed 12 bases, with 21 bases lying between them.

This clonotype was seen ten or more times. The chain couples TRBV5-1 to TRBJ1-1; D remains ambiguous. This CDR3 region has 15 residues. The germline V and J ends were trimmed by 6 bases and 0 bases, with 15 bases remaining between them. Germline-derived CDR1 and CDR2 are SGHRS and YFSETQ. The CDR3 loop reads CASTDPRNMNTEAFF. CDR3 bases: TGCGCCAGCACCGATCCCCGTAACATGAACACTGAAGCTTTCTTT.

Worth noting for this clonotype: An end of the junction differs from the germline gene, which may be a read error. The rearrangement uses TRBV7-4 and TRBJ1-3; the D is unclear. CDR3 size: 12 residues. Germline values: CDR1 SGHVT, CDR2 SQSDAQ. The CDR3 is CASSLAGNTSYF. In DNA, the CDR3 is TGTGCCAGCAGTTTAGCCGGAAACACCTCATATTTT. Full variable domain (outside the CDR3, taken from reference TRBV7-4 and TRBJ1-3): GAGVSQSPRYKVAKRGRDVALRCDSISGHVTLYWYRQTLGQGSEVLTYSQSDAQRDKSGRPSGRFSAERPERSVSTLKIQRTEQGDSAVYLCASSLAGNTSYFGEGSWLTVV.

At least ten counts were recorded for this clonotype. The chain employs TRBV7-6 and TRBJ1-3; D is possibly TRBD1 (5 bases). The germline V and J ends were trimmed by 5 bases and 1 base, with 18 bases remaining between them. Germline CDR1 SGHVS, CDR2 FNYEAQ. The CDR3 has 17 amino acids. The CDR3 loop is CASSQPTSGASGNTIYF. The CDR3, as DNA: TGTGCCAGCAGCCAACCTACGTCTGGGGCGTCTGGAAACACCATATATTTT.

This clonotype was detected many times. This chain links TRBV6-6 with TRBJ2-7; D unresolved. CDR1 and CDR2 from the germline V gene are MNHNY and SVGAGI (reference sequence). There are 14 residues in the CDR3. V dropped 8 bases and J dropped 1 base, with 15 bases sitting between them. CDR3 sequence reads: CASVRLDGSYEQYF. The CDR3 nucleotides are TGTGCCAGCGTGCGACTGGACGGATCCTACGAGCAGTACTTC.

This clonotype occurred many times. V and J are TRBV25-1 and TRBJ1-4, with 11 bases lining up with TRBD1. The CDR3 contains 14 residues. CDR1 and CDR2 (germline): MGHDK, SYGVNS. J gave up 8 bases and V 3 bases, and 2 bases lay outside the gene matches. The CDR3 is CASSDRTGGEKLFF. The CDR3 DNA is TGTGCCAGCAGTGACCGGACAGGGGGCGAAAAACTGTTTTTT.

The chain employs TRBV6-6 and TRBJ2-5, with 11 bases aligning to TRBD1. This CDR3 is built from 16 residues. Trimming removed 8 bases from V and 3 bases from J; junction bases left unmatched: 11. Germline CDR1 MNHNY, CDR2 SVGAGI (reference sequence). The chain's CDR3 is CASRRPGTGGEETQYF. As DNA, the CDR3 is TGTGCCAGCCGGAGACCCGGGACAGGGGGGGAAGAGACCCAGTACTTC.

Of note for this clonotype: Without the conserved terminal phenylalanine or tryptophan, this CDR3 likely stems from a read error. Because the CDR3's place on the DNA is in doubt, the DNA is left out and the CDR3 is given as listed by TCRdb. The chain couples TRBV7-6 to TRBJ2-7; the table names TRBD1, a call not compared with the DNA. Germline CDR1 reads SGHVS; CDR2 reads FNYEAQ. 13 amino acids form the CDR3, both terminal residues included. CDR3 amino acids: CASSPIIANAREL.

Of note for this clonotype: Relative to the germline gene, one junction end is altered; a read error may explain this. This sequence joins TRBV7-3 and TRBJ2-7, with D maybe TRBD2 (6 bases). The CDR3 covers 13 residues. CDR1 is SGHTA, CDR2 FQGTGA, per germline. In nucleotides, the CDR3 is TGCGCCAGCACCCTAACCGGGGGCTACGAGCAGTACTTC. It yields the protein CASTLTGGYEQYF.

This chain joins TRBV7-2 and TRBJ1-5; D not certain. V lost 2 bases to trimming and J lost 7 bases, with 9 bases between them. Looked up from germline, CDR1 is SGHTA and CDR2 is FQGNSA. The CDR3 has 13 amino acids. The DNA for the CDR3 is TGTGCCAGCAGCTTATCTGATAGGCAGCCCCAGCATTTT. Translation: CASSLSDRQPQHF.

In nucleotides, the CDR3 is TGTGCCAGCAGCATAGAAAAGGGGGACGAGCAGTACTTC. It encodes CASSIEKGDEQYF. This chain joins TRBV7-3 and TRBJ2-7, with a weak D call TRBD1 (6 bases). Germline CDR1 reads SGHTA; CDR2 reads FQGTGA. Between the trimmed V and J ends, which lost 5 bases and 5 bases, there was a span of 13 bases. The CDR3 runs to 13 residues.

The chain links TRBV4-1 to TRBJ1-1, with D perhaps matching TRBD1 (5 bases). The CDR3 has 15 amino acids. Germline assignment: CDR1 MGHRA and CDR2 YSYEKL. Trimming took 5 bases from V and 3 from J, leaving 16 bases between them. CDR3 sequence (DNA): TGCGCCAGCAGCGATACCGGGGGGGAATACACTGAAGCTTTCTTT. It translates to CASSDTGGEYTEAFF.

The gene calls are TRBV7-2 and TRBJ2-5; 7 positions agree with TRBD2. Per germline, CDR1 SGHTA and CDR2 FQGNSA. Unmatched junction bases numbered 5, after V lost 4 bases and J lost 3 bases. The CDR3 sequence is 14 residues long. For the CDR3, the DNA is TGTGCCAGCAGCTCCCCTCGGGGGGAAGAGACCCAGTACTTC. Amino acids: CASSSPRGEETQYF.

The CDR3 coding sequence is TGCGCCAGCAGTGACGTGACAGGAGACTATGGCTACACCTTC. This sequence encodes CASSDVTGDYGYTF. The rearrangement links TRBV4-3 to TRBJ1-2; D perhaps matches TRBD1 (6 bases). The CDR3 is 14 residues long. CDR1 is LGHNA, CDR2 YSLEER, per germline. The V end lost 6 bases, the J end lost 3 bases, and 14 bases lay between the germline ends.

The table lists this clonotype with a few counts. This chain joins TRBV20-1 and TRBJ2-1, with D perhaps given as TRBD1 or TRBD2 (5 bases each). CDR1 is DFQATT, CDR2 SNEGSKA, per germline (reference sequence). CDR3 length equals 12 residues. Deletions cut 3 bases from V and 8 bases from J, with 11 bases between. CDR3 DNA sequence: TGCAGTGCTAGCGAGGGGCGGTATGAGCAGTTCTTC. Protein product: CSASEGRYEQFF.

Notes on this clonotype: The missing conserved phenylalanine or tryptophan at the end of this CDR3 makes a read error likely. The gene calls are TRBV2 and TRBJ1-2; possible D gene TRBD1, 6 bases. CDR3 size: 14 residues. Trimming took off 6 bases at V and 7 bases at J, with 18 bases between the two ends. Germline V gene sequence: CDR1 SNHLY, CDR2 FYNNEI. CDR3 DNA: TGTGCCAGCAGCGTACAAGGGGGGAGTTCTGGCTACACCGGC. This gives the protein CASSVQGGSSGYTG.

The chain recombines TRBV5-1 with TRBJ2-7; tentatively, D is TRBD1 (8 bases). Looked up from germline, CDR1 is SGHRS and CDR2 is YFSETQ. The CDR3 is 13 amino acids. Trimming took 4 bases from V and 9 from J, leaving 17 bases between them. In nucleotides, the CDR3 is TGCGCCAGCAGCGAACAGGGGGGGCGCACGCAGTACTTC. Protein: CASSEQGGRTQYF.

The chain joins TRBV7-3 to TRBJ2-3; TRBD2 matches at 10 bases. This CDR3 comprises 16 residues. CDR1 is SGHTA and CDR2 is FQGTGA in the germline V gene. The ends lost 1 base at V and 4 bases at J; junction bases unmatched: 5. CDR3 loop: CASSLRAGGSADTQYF. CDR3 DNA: TGTGCCAGCAGCTTAAGAGCGGGGGGGTCGGCAGATACGCAGTATTTT.

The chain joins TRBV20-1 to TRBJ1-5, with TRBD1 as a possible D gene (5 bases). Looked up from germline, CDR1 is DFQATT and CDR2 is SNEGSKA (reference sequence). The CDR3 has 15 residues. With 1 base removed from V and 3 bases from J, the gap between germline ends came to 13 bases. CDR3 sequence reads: CSARVGPTDNQPQHF. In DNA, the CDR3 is TGCAGTGCTAGAGTTGGCCCGACAGACAATCAGCCCCAGCATTTT.